One and the same sample provided the 31 T cell receptor beta chains below, sequenced in a study of siplizumab effects on memory and regulatory T cells (dated by TCRdb to between 2018 and 2020). Library preparation was by the immunoSEQ multiplex PCR assay. The table comes from immuneACCESS by way of TCRdb, which keeps in-frame sequences with V and J called. Part of the clones is missing from these tables; in studies checked, under half for an unresolved V gene and the rest for unknown reasons. The sample table lists roughly 100,000 clones, approximately 96% of them with a count of one. In total, the top ten clones hold around 0.029% of the sample. The specimen sequenced was naive CD4+ T cells sorted from blood. Interpreted using the paper, the cell subset or site label stands for: unstimulated naive T cells. All receptors derive from a human donor in good health.

The CDR3 spells CAWRAGPPGPLHF. The DNA of the CDR3 is TGTGCCTGGAGAGCAGGGCCCCCCGGACCCCTCCACTTT. The chain links TRBV30 to TRBJ1-6, with D possibly matching TRBD1 (5 bases). Looked up from germline, CDR1 is GTSNPN and CDR2 is SVGIG (reference sequence). This CDR3 has 13 residues. The V and J ends lost 3 bases and 12 bases respectively, with 15 bases between them.

The chain uses TRBV7-2 and TRBJ2-3, with D unresolved. This CDR3 is built from 15 residues. V lost 1 base, J lost 0 bases, and 8 bases lay in between. Germline lookup yields CDR1 SGHTA and CDR2 FQGNSA. This CDR3 is CASSLGLPSTDTQYF. CDR3 in DNA: TGTGCCAGCAGCTTAGGGCTACCCAGCACAGATACGCAGTATTTT.

The V call is TRBV13, the J call TRBJ1-1, with D possibly TRBD1 on 5 matching bases. Between the trimmed V and J ends, which lost 5 bases and 2 bases, there was a span of 15 bases. The V gene's germline CDR1 is PRHDT and CDR2 FYEKMQ (reference sequence). This CDR3 region has 15 residues. The CDR3 nucleotides read TGTGCCAGCAGCATACGACAGAACCTCAACACTGAAGCTTTCTTT. Protein: CASSIRQNLNTEAFF.

The chain uses TRBV11-2 and TRBJ2-3; D may match TRBD1 or TRBD2 (5 bases each). The germline CDR1 and CDR2 sequences are SGHAT and FQNNGV. The CDR3 has 17 residues. V was clipped by 0 bases and J by 2 bases, with 15 bases between them. CDR3 region: CASSLESGAANTDTQYF. The CDR3 DNA reads as TGTGCCAGCAGCTTAGAATCCGGGGCCGCTAACACAGATACGCAGTATTTT. The full variable domain, its missing parts supplied by reference TRBV11-2 and TRBJ2-3, is EAGVAQSPRYKIIEKRQSVAFWCNPISGHATLYWYQQILGQGPKLLIQFQNNGVVDDSQLPKDRFSAERLKGVDSTLKIQPAKLEDSAVYLCASSLESGAANTDTQYFGPGTRLTVL.

The CDR3 protein is CASSLSHNSNQPQHF. The CDR3 bases are TGTGCCAGCAGTTTAAGCCATAATAGCAATCAGCCCCAGCATTTT. The chain has TRBV27 and TRBJ1-5; D is unresolved. CDR3 length: 15 amino acids. Germline V gene lookup returns CDR1 MNHEY and CDR2 SMNVEV (reference sequence). V was shortened by 2 bases and J by 0 bases, with 8 bases between the two germline ends.

The chain uses TRBV5-5 and TRBJ1-4; 8 nucleotides line up with TRBD1. The CDR3 is 16 amino acids. After removal of 4 bases from V and 3 bases from J, the junction contained 8 bases not matched to a gene. The germline CDR1 and CDR2 sequences are SGHKS and YYEKEE (reference sequence). This CDR3 is CASSENPTGANEKLFF. The CDR3 nucleotides are TGTGCCAGCAGCGAGAACCCGACAGGGGCTAATGAAAAACTGTTTTTT.

The chain links TRBV5-6 to TRBJ2-3; 8 bases map to TRBD1. CDR3 length: 15 amino acids. Trimming cost V 4 bases and J 2 bases; bases outside gene matches: 6. CDR1 SGHDT and CDR2 YYEEEE come from the germline V gene. The CDR3 DNA reads TGTGCCAGCAGCCGACAGGGGCTGACCACAGATACGCAGTATTTT. This sequence encodes CASSRQGLTTDTQYF.

The chain uses TRBV18 and TRBJ1-5; D remains unclear. V lost 4 bases and J lost 3, with 13 bases in between. This CDR3 has 15 amino acids. Germline V gene sequence: CDR1 KGHSH, CDR2 LQKENI. For the CDR3, the DNA is TGTGCCAGCTCACGCGGGGTAGTGGCCAATCAGCCCCAGCATTTT. It codes for CASSRGVVANQPQHF.

The chain has TRBV2 and TRBJ1-5, with D maybe TRBD1 (5 bases). V was pared by 8 bases and J by 1 base, with 12 bases between. CDR3 size: 14 residues. CDR1 is SNHLY, CDR2 FYNNEI, per germline. CDR3 loop: CASGGTGSNQPQHF. In DNA, the CDR3 is TGTGCCAGCGGCGGGACCGGGAGCAATCAGCCCCAGCATTTT.

The chain recombines TRBV7-3 with TRBJ1-1, with 7 bases that match TRBD1. This CDR3 is 15 amino acids long. With 5 bases clipped from V and 5 bases from J, the junction kept 11 bases outside the gene matches. From germline, CDR1 is SGHTA and CDR2 FQGTGA. CDR3 in amino acids: CASSQAPGGQTEAFF. The CDR3 nucleotides read TGTGCCAGCAGCCAAGCCCCAGGGGGTCAGACTGAAGCTTTCTTT.

The chain couples TRBV28 to TRBJ2-1; 10 nucleotides agree with TRBD2. CDR3 size: 18 residues. Germline V CDR1 and CDR2: MDHEN, SYDVKM. The V gene end was trimmed by 1 base and the J gene end by 5 bases; junction bases not matched to a gene: 11. Here the CDR3 reads CASSLFPPLAGYNNEQFF. CDR3 bases: TGTGCCAGCAGTTTATTCCCCCCACTAGCGGGGTATAACAATGAGCAGTTCTTC.

The chain recombines TRBV4-1 with TRBJ1-3; D unclear. Trimming took off 1 base at V and 5 bases at J, with 12 bases between the two ends. This CDR3 is 15 amino acids long. CDR1 is MGHRA, CDR2 YSYEKL, per germline. DNA for the CDR3: TGCGCCAGCAGCCAAGGCGGGAATCTTAGAAACACCATATATTTT. It yields the protein CASSQGGNLRNTIYF.

The genes are TRBV5-1 and TRBJ2-3; 7 nucleotides match TRBD1. The CDR3 has 14 amino acids. Germline loops: CDR1 SGHRS, CDR2 YFSETQ. Trimming cost V 0 bases and J 5 bases; bases outside gene matches: 3. The DNA of the CDR3 is TGCGCCAGCAGCTTGGGGACAGGAGGAGATACGCAGTATTTT. The encoded protein is CASSLGTGGDTQYF.

The V and J genes are TRBV18 and TRBJ1-1; no definite D call. The CDR3 runs 14 residues. Germline CDR1 and CDR2: KGHSH and LQKENI. V dropped 2 bases and J dropped 0 bases, with 7 bases sitting between them. CDR3 protein: CASSPKGMNTEAFF. The CDR3 DNA follows: TGTGCCAGCTCACCAAAGGGAATGAACACTGAAGCTTTCTTT. Complete variable domain (other parts from reference TRBV18 and TRBJ1-1): NAGVMQNPRHLVRRRGQEARLRCSPMKGHSHVYWYRQLPEEGLKFMVYLQKENIIDESGMPKERFSAEFPKEGPSILRIQQVVRGDSAAYFCASSPKGMNTEAFFGQGTRLTVV.

This chain joins TRBV27 and TRBJ2-2, with D hard to call. Germline V lookup: CDR1 MNHEY, CDR2 SMNVEV (reference sequence). The CDR3 loop spans 13 amino acids. Trimming took 6 bases from V and 1 from J, leaving 6 bases between them. In DNA, the CDR3 is TGTGCCAGCAGGTCTCTGAACACCGGGGAGCTGTTTTTT. Translation: CASRSLNTGELFF.

The V and J genes are TRBV7-9 and TRBJ2-1; D remains ambiguous. The CDR3 sequence is 11 residues long. Trimming shortened V by 1 base and J by 9 bases, and 4 bases separated the two germline ends. Germline loops: CDR1 SEHNR, CDR2 FQNEAQ (reference sequence). The CDR3 nucleotides are TGTGCCAGCAGCTTAGGTGGTGAGCAGTTCTTC. The encoded protein is CASSLGGEQFF.

The rearrangement links TRBV5-4 to TRBJ2-3, with 9 positions matching TRBD1. Germline V lookup: CDR1 SGHNT, CDR2 YYREEE (reference sequence). CDR3 length: 15 residues. The V gene end was trimmed by 3 bases and the J gene end by 4 bases; junction bases not matched to a gene: 6. The CDR3 DNA reads TGTGCCAGCAGCTCAACAGGGGGCGCGGCAGATACGCAGTATTTT. As protein: CASSSTGGAADTQYF. Complete variable domain (other parts from reference TRBV5-4 and TRBJ2-3): ETGVTQSPTHLIKTRGQQVTLRCSSQSGHNTVSWYQQALGQGPQFIFQYYREEENGRGNFPPRFSGLQFPNYSSELNVNALELDDSALYLCASSSTGGAADTQYFGPGTRLTVL.

The rearrangement uses TRBV28 and TRBJ1-5; 7 bases map to TRBD1. The V gene end was trimmed by 1 base and the J gene end by 5 bases; junction bases not matched to a gene: 20. Germline V lookup: CDR1 MDHEN, CDR2 SYDVKM. The CDR3 runs to 20 residues. CDR3 sequence reads: CASSLYWPDLGTDSYQPQHF. The CDR3 region has the DNA TGTGCCAGCAGTTTATATTGGCCCGATCTCGGGACAGACTCCTATCAGCCCCAGCATTTT.

The J gene is TRBJ2-4, the V gene TRBV25-1; D remains unclear. This CDR3 comprises 14 residues. The V end was cut by 3 bases, the J end by 1 base, with 7 bases between. Germline CDR1 MGHDK, CDR2 SYGVNS. The CDR3 loop reads CASSDTGAKNIQYF. The CDR3 bases are TGTGCCAGCAGTGACACTGGGGCCAAAAACATTCAGTACTTC. Using reference TRBV25-1 and TRBJ2-4 for the parts outside the CDR3, the full variable domain is EADIYQTPRYLVIGTGKKITLECSQTMGHDKMYWYQQDPGMELHLIHYSYGVNSTEKGDLSSESTVSRIRTEHFPLTLESARPSHTSQYLCASSDTGAKNIQYFGAGTRLSVL.

This clone is a singleton in its sample. The chain is built from TRBV4-3 and TRBJ2-1; D gene uncertain. Germline CDR1 is LGHNA and CDR2 is YSLEER. Trimming left V 0 bases short and J 6 bases short, with 6 bases between. This CDR3 has 13 residues. The CDR3 reads CASSQEFPNEQFF. The DNA of the CDR3 is TGCGCCAGCAGCCAAGAGTTCCCCAATGAGCAGTTCTTC.

This chain connects TRBV5-1 to TRBJ2-1; perhaps TRBD2 as D (6 bases). CDR3 size: 15 residues. V lost 3 bases, J lost 8 bases, and 18 bases lay in between. The germline V gene encodes CDR1 SGHRS and CDR2 YFSETQ. The CDR3 sequence: CASSWILAASDEQFF. For the CDR3, the DNA is TGCGCCAGCAGCTGGATACTAGCAGCGAGCGATGAGCAGTTCTTC.

V and J are TRBV5-6 and TRBJ2-5; D is unresolved. The CDR3 is 12 residues long. Trimming pared 3 bases from V and 3 bases from J, leaving 6 bases between. CDR1 is SGHDT, CDR2 YYEEEE, per germline. DNA for the CDR3: TGTGCCAGCAGCTCTAAAGAAGAGACCCAGTACTTC. Translated, it gives CASSSKEETQYF.

CDR3 DNA: TGTGCCAGCTCACTTGGACAGCCTGGAAACACCATATATTTT. Translating gives CASSLGQPGNTIYF. J is TRBJ1-3 and V is TRBV18, with D perhaps matching TRBD1 (6 bases). Trimming took off 4 bases at V and 2 bases at J, with 9 bases between the two ends. CDR1 is KGHSH, CDR2 LQKENI, per germline. CDR3 length: 14 amino acids. Looking up the rest from reference TRBV18 and TRBJ1-3 gives the full variable domain: NAGVMQNPRHLVRRRGQEARLRCSPMKGHSHVYWYRQLPEEGLKFMVYLQKENIIDESGMPKERFSAEFPKEGPSILRIQQVVRGDSAAYFCASSLGQPGNTIYFGEGSWLTVV.

The V call is TRBV21-1, the J call TRBJ2-3; no DNA check was done on the table's D call, TRBD1. TRBV21-1 is listed as a pseudogene. The CDR3 spans 15 residues. This CDR3 reads CASSPWTELTDTQYF. The CDR3 DNA sequence: TGTGCCAGCAGCCCGTGGACAGAACTCACAGATACGCAGTATTTT.

The chain combines TRBV18 with TRBJ1-4; 8 bases align to TRBD1. The V and J ends lost 3 bases and 3 bases, in that order; junction bases with no gene match: 3. CDR1 and CDR2 from the germline V gene are KGHSH and LQKENI. This CDR3 contains 15 residues. The CDR3 DNA reads as TGTGCCAGCTCACCGGACAGGGTTGCTAATGAAAAACTGTTTTTT. Protein product: CASSPDRVANEKLFF.

The chain recombines TRBV7-3 with TRBJ2-1; 11 nucleotides line up with TRBD2. Germline-derived CDR1 and CDR2 are SGHTA and FQGTGA. J was trimmed by 5 bases and V by 5 bases; bases with no gene match: 8. This CDR3 contains 16 residues. CDR3 sequence (DNA): TGTGCCAGCAGCCCTCTAGCGGGGGGCCGGAACAATGAGCAGTTCTTC. It is translated as CASSPLAGGRNNEQFF.

The chain is built from TRBV6-4 and TRBJ1-1; TRBD1 agrees at 8 bases. The CDR3 has 13 amino acids. Per germline, CDR1 MRHNA and CDR2 SNTAGT. V lost 5 bases and J lost 5; bases outside the gene matches: 4. CDR3 amino acids: CASSQQGGTEAFF. In nucleotides, the CDR3 is TGTGCCAGCAGTCAACAGGGGGGGACTGAAGCTTTCTTT.

V and J are TRBV4-1 and TRBJ2-1, with 8 bases lining up with TRBD2. Losses at the gene ends were 1 base for V and 2 bases for J; bases not matched to a gene: 1. CDR3 size: 15 residues. Germline lookup yields CDR1 MGHRA and CDR2 YSYEKL. Here the CDR3 reads CASSQVAGPYNEQFF. CDR3 DNA sequence: TGCGCCAGCAGCCAAGTAGCGGGGCCCTACAATGAGCAGTTCTTC.

The V gene is TRBV4-1, the J gene TRBJ1-5; 8 positions match TRBD1. CDR1 is MGHRA, CDR2 YSYEKL, per germline. V dropped 1 base and J dropped 4; count of bases not matched to a gene: 9. CDR3 length: 17 residues. The CDR3 reads CASSQGITGGLNQPQHF. CDR3 DNA: TGCGCCAGCAGCCAAGGAATAACAGGGGGACTAAATCAGCCCCAGCATTTT.

The chain links TRBV7-2 to TRBJ2-5; D call uncertain. The CDR3 runs 18 residues. Between the trimmed V and J ends, which lost 1 base and 2 bases, there was a span of 20 bases. Germline CDR1 and CDR2: SGHTA and FQGNSA. The CDR3 DNA is TGTGCCAGCAGCTTAGTGTCATCCCGTTCGGGTAATCAAGAGACCCAGTACTTC. Translation: CASSLVSSRSGNQETQYF.

The V and J genes are TRBV7-9 and TRBJ1-1; no reliable D call. Germline lookup yields CDR1 SEHNR and CDR2 FQNEAQ (reference sequence). The CDR3 runs to 14 residues. Between the trimmed V and J ends, which lost 5 bases and 0 bases, there was a span of 10 bases. This chain's CDR3 is CASSRDGLNTEAFF. CDR3 coding DNA: TGTGCCAGCAGCCGCGACGGACTGAACACTGAAGCTTTCTTT.